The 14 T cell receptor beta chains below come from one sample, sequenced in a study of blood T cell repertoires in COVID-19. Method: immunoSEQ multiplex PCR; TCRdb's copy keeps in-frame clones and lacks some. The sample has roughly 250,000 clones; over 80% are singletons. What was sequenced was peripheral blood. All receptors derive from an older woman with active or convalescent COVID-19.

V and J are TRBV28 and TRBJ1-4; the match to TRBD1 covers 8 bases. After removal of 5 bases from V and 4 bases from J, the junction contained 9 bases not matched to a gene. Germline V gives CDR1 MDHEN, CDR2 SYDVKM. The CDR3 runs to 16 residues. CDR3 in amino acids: CASSPPSGTGNEKLFF. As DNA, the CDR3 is TGTGCCAGCAGTCCCCCTTCCGGGACAGGTAATGAAAAACTGTTTTTT.

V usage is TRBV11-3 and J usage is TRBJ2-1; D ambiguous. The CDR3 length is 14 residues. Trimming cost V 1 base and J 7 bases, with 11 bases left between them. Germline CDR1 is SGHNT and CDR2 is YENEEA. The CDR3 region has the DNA TGTGCCAGCAGCTTAGTCCGTCGCGGTAATGAGCAGTTCTTC. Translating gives CASSLVRRGNEQFF.

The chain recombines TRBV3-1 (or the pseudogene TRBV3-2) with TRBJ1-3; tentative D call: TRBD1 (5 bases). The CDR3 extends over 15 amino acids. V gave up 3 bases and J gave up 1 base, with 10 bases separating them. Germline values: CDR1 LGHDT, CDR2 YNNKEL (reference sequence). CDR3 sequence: CASSQGRGSGNTIYF. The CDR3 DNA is TGTGCCAGCAGCCAGGGTAGGGGATCTGGAAACACCATATATTTT.

This chain's CDR3 is CASSLVAGGQKTQYF. The CDR3 DNA reads as TGTGCCAGCAGCTTAGTCGCGGGGGGGCAAAAGACCCAGTACTTC. V usage is TRBV11-2 and J usage is TRBJ2-5; the match to TRBD2 covers 9 bases. Trimming removed 1 base from V and 6 bases from J; junction bases left unmatched: 6. The CDR3 is 15 amino acids. Germline loops: CDR1 SGHAT, CDR2 FQNNGV. Together with reference TRBV11-2 and TRBJ2-5, the CDR3 gives the full variable domain: EAGVAQSPRYKIIEKRQSVAFWCNPISGHATLYWYQQILGQGPKLLIQFQNNGVVDDSQLPKDRFSAERLKGVDSTLKIQPAKLEDSAVYLCASSLVAGGQKTQYFGPGTRLLVL.

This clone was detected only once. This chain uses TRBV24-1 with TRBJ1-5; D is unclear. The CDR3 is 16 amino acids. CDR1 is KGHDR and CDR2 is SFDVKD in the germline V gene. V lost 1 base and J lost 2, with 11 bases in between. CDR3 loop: CATSDFASEGNQPQHF. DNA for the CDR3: TGTGCCACCAGTGATTTTGCGTCAGAGGGCAATCAGCCCCAGCATTTT.

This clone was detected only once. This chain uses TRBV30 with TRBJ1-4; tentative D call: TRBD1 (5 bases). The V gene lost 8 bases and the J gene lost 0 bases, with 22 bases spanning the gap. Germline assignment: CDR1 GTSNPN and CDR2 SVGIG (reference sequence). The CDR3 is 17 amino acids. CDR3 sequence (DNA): TGTGCCCTCCACCCACGGGACTTCGGGGCAACTAATGAAAAACTGTTTTTT. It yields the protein CALHPRDFGATNEKLFF. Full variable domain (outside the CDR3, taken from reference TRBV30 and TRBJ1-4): SQTIHQWPATLVQPVGSPLSLECTVEGTSNPNLYWYRQAAGRGLQLLFYSVGIGQISSEVPQNLSASRPQDRQFILSSKKLLLSDSGFYLCALHPRDFGATNEKLFFGSGTQLSVL.

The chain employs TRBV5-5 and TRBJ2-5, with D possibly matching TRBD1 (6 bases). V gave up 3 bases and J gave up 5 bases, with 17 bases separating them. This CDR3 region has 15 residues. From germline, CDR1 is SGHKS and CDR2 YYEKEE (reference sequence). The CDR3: CASSSNTGFEETQYF. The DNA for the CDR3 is TGTGCCAGCAGCTCCAACACAGGGTTTGAGGAGACCCAGTACTTC.

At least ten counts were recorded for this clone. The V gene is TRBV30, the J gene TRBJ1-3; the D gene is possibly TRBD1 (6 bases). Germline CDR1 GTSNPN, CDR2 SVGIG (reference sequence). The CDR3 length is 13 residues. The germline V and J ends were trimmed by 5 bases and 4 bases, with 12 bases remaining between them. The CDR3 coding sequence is TGTGCCTGGGGATACAGGGCCGGAAACACCATATATTTT. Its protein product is CAWGYRAGNTIYF.

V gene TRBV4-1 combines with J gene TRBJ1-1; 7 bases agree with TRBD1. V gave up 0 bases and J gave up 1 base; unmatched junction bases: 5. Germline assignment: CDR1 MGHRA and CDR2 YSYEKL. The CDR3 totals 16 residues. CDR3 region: CASSQDWGQQNTEAFF. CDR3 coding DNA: TGCGCCAGCAGCCAAGATTGGGGACAGCAGAACACTGAAGCTTTCTTT.

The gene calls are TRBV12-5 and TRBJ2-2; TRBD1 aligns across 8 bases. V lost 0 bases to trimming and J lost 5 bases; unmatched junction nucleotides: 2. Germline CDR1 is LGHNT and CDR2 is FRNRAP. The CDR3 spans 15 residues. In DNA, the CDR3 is TGTGCTAGTGGTTTGGTGAGACAGGGGACCGGGGAGCTGTTTTTT. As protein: CASGLVRQGTGELFF. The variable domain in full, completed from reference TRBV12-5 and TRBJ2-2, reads DARVTQTPRHKVTEMGQEVTMRCQPILGHNTVFWYRQTMMQGLELLAYFRNRAPLDDSGMPKDRFSAEMPDATLATLKIQPSEPRDSAVYFCASGLVRQGTGELFFGEGSRLTVL.

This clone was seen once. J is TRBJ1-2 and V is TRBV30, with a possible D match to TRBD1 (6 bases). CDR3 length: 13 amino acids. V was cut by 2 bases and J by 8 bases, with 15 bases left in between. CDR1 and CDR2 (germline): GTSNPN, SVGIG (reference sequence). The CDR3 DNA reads TGTGCCTGGAGTCCCGGGACGACAGGCGGCTACACCTTC. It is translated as CAWSPGTTGGYTF.

Written as DNA, the CDR3 is TGTGCCAGCAGCCGCGAAGGAGGGGGACAGGGACGAGAAAAACTGTTTTTT. It specifies CASSREGGGQGREKLFF. This chain links TRBV7-6 with TRBJ1-4, with 9 bases fitting TRBD1. Germline V CDR1 and CDR2: SGHVS, FNYEAQ. The CDR3 contains 17 residues. V was pared by 5 bases and J by 8 bases, with 15 bases of the junction left unmatched. Combining the CDR3 with reference TRBV7-6 and TRBJ1-4 gives the whole variable domain GAGVSQSPRYKVTKRGQDVALRCDPISGHVSLYWYRQALGQGPEFLTYFNYEAQQDKSGLPNDRFSAERPEGSISTLTIQRTEQRDSAMYRCASSREGGGQGREKLFFGSGTQLSVL.

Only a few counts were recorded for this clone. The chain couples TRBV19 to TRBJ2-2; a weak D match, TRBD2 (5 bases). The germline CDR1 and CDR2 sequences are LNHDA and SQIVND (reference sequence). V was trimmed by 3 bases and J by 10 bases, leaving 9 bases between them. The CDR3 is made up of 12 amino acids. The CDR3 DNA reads TGTGCCAGTAGTATCTCAGCGGCGGAGCTGTTTTTT. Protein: CASSISAAELFF. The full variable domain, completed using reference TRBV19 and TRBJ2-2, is DGGITQSPKYLFRKEGQNVTLSCEQNLNHDAMYWYRQDPGQGLRLIYYSQIVNDFQKGDIAEGYSVSREKKESFPLTVTSAQKNPTAFYLCASSISAAELFFGEGSRLTVL.

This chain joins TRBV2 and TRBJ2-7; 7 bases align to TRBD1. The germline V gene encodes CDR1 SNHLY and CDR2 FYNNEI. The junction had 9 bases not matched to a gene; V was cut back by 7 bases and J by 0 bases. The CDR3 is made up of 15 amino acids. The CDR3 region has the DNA TGTGCCAGCACCCCGGGGAAGGGGGCCTCCTACGAGCAGTACTTC. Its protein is CASTPGKGASYEQYF.